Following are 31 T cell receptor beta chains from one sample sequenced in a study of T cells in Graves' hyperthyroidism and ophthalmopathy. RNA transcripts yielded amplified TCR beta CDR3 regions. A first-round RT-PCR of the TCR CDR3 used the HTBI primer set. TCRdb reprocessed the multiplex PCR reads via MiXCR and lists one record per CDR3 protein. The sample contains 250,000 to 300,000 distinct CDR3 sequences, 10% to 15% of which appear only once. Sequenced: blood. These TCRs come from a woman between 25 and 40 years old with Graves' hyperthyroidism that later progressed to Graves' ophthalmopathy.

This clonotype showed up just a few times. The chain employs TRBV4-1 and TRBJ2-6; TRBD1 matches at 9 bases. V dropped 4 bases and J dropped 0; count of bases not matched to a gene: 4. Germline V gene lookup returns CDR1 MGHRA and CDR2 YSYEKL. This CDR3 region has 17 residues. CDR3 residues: CASSPRDRVSGANVLTF. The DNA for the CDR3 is TGCGCCAGCAGCCCCAGGGACAGGGTCTCTGGGGCCAACGTCCTGACTTTC.

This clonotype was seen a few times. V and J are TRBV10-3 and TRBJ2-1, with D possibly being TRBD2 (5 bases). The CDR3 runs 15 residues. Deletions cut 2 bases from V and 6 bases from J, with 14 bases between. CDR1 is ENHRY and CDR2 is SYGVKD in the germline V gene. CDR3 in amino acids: CAISERSEGGNEQFF. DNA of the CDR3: TGTGCCATCAGTGAGCGGTCAGAGGGTGGCAATGAGCAGTTCTTC.

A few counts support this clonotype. The CDR3 region is CASSFLTGGRRTEAFF. DNA of the CDR3: TGTGCCAGCAGTTTTCTAACTGGGGGCCGTAGGACTGAAGCTTTCTTT. The chain recombines TRBV27 with TRBJ1-1; D possibly corresponds to TRBD1 (6 bases). V lost 3 bases and J 5 bases, leaving 19 bases between the germline ends. Germline-derived CDR1 and CDR2 are MNHEY and SMNVEV (reference sequence). CDR3 length equals 16 residues.

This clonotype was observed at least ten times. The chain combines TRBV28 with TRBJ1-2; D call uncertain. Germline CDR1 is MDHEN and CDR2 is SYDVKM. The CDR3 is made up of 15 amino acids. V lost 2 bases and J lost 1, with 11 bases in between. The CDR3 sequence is CASSLGPVVNYGYTF. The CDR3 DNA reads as TGTGCCAGCAGTTTAGGTCCTGTGGTTAACTATGGCTACACCTTC.

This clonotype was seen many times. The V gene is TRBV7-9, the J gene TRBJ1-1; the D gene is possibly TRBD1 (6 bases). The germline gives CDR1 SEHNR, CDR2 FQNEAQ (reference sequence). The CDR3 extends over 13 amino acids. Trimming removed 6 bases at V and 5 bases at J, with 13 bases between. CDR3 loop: CASSPDRQTEAFF. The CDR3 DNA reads TGTGCCAGCAGTCCAGACAGGCAGACTGAAGCTTTCTTT.

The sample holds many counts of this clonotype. The CDR3, as DNA: TGCAGCGTTGGACAGGGAACTGGCGAGCAGTACTTC. Translating gives CSVGQGTGEQYF. The rearrangement links TRBV29-1 to TRBJ2-7, with 7 bases fitting TRBD1. The V segment lost 4 bases and the J segment 6 bases; nucleotides outside the gene matches: 6. CDR3 size: 12 residues. The germline CDR1 and CDR2 sequences are SQVTM and ANQGSEA.

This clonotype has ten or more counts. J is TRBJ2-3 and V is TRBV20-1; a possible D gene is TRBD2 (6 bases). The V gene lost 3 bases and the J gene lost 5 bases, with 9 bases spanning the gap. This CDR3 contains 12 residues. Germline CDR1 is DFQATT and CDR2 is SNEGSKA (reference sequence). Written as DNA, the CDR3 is TGCAGTGCTAGCGGGAGAGGAGATACGCAGTATTTT. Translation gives CSASGRGDTQYF.

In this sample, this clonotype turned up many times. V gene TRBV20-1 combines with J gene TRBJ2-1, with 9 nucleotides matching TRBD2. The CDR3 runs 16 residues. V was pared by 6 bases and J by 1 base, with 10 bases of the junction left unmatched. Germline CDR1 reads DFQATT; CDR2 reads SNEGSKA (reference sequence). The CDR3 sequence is CSASAGGRASYNEQFF. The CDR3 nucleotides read TGCAGTGCATCCGCGGGGGGGAGGGCGTCCTACAATGAGCAGTTCTTC.

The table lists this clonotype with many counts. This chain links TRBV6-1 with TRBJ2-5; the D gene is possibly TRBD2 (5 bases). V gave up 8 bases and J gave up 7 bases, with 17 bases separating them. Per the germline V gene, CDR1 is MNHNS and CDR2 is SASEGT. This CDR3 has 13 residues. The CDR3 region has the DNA TGTGCCAGCGCCCCTGTTCGTCGGGGGACCCAGTACTTC. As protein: CASAPVRRGTQYF.

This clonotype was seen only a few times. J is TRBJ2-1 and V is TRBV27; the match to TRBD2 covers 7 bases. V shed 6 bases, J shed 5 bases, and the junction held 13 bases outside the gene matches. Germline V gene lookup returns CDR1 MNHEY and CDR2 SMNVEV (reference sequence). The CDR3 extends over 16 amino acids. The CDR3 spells CASSTAFASGNNEQFF. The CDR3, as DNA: TGTGCCAGCAGCACCGCCTTTGCTAGCGGAAACAATGAGCAGTTCTTC.

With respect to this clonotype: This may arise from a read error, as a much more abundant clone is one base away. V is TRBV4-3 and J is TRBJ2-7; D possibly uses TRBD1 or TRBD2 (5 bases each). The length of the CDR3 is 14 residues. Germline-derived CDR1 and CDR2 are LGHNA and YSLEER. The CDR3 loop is CASSQAAGTYEQCF. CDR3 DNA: TGCGCCAGCAGCCAAGCTGCCGGGACCTACGAGCAGTGCTTC.

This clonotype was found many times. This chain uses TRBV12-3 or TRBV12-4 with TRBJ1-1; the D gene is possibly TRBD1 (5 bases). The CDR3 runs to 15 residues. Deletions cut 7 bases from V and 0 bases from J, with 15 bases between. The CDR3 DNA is TGTGCCAGCACTAAATCCGGGGCCGTGAACACTGAAGCTTTCTTT. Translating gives CASTKSGAVNTEAFF.

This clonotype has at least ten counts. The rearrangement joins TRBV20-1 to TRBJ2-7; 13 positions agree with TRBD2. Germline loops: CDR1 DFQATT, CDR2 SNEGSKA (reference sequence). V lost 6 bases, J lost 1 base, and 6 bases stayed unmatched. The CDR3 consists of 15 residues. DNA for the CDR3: TGCAGTGCCGCTGGGACTAGCGGGAATTCCTACGAGCAGTACTTC. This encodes CSAAGTSGNSYEQYF.

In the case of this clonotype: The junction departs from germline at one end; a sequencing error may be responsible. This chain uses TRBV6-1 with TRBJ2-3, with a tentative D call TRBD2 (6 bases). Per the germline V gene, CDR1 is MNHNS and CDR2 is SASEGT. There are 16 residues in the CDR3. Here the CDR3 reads CAGSEHLGGGGDTQYF. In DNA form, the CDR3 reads TGTGCCGGCAGTGAACATTTGGGGGGAGGTGGAGATACGCAGTATTTT.

The CDR3 nucleotides are TGTGCCAGCAGCACCGCTTCGCGTGGCGGGGAGATAGATACGCAGTATTTT. Translation: CASSTASRGGEIDTQYF. The chain links TRBV7-8 to TRBJ2-3; the D gene is possibly TRBD2 (6 bases). CDR1 is SGHVS and CDR2 is FQNEAQ in the germline V gene. The CDR3 totals 17 residues. Trimming took off 5 bases at V and 5 bases at J, with 23 bases between the two ends.

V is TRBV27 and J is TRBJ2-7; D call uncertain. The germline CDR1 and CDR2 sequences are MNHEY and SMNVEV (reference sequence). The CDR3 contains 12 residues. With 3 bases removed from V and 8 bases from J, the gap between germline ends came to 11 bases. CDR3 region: CASSFNRRQQYF. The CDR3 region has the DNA TGTGCCAGCAGTTTTAACCGCCGCCAGCAGTACTTC.

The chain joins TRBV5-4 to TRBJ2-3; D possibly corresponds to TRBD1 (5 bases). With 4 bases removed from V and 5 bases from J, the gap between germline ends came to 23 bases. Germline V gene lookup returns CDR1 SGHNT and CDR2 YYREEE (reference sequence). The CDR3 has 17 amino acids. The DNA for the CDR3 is TGTGCCAGCAGCCTGGGGATCAGGGCTGGAGTGGGAGATACGCAGTATTTT. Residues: CASSLGIRAGVGDTQYF. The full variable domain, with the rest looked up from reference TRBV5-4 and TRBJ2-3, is ETGVTQSPTHLIKTRGQQVTLRCSSQSGHNTVSWYQQALGQGPQFIFQYYREEENGRGNFPPRFSGLQFPNYSSELNVNALELDDSALYLCASSLGIRAGVGDTQYFGPGTRLTVL.

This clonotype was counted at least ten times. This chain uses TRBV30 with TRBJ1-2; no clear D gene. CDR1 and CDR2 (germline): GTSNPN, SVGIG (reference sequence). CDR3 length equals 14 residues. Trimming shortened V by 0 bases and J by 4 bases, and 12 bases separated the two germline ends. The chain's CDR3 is CAWSVRESRYGYTF. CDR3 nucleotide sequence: TGTGCCTGGAGTGTACGGGAGAGCCGCTATGGCTACACCTTC.

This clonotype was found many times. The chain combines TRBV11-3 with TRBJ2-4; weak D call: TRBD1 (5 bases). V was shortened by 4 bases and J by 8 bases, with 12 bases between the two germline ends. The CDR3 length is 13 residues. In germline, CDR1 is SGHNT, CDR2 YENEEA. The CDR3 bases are TGTGCCAGCAGCTCCGGGCAGGGTGACATTCAGTACTTC. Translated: CASSSGQGDIQYF.

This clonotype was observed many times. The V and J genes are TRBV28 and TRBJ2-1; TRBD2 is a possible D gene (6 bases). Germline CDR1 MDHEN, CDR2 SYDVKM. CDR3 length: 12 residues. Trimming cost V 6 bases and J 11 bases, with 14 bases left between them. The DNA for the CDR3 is TGTGCCAGCAGCTTGGGCGGGGTTAAGCAGTTCTTC. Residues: CASSLGGVKQFF.

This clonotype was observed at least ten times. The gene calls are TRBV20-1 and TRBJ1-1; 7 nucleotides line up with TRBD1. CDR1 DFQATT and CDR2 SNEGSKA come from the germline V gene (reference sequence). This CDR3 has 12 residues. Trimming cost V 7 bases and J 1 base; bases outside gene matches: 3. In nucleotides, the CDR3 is TGCAGTGGATCAGGGGGGAACACTGAAGCTTTCTTT. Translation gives CSGSGGNTEAFF.

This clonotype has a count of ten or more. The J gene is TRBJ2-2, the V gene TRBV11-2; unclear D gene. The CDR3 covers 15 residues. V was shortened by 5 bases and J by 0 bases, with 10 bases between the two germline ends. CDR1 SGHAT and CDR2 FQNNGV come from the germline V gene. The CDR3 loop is CASSALPSNTGELFF. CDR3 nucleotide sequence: TGTGCCAGCAGCGCCCTACCGTCGAACACCGGGGAGCTGTTTTTT.

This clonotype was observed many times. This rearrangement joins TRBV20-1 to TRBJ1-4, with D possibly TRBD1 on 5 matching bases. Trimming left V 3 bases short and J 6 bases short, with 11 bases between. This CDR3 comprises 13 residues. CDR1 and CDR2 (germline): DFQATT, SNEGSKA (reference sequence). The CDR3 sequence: CSASDSYDEKLFF. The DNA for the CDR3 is TGCAGTGCTAGCGACAGCTACGATGAAAAACTGTTTTTT.

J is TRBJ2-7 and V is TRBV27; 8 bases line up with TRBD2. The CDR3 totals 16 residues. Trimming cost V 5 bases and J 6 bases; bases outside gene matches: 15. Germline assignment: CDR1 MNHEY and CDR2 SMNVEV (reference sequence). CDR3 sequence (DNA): TGTGCCAGCAGTCGGGGGGGGGGCGCACTCTTTATCGAGCAGTACTTC. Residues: CASSRGGGALFIEQYF.

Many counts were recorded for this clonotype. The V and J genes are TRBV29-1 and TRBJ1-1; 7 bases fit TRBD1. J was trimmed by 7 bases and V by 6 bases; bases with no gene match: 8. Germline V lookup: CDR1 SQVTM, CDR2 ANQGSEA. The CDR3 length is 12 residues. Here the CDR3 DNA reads TGCAGCGTACACGGGACAGTCTATGAAGCTTTCTTT. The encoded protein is CSVHGTVYEAFF.

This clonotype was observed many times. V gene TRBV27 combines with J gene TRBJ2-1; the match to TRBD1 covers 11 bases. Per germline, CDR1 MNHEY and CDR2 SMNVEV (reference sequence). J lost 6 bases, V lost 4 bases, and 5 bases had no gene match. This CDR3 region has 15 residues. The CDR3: CASSYTGTGGNEQFF. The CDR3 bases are TGTGCCAGCAGTTACACCGGGACAGGGGGCAATGAGCAGTTCTTC.

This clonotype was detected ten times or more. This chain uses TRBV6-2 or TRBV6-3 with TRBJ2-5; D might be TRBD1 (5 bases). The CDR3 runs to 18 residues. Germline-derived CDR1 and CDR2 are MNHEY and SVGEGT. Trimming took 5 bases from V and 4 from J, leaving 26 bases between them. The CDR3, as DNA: TGTGCCAGCAGTCGTTCCTTGTGGGGCCGGCAACCTCGAGAGACCCAGTACTTC. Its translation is CASSRSLWGRQPRETQYF.

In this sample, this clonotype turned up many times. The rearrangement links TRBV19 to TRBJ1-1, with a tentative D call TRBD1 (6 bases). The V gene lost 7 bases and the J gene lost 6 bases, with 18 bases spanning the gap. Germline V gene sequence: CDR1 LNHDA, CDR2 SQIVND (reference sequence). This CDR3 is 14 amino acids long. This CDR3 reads CASTMLTGAPEAFF. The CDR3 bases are TGTGCCAGTACGATGTTAACGGGGGCGCCTGAAGCTTTCTTT.

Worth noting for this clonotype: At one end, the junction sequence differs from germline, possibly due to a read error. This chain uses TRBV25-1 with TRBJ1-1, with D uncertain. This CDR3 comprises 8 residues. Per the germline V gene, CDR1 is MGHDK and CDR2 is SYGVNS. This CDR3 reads CASTEAFF. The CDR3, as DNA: TGTGCCAGCACTGAAGCTTTCTTT.

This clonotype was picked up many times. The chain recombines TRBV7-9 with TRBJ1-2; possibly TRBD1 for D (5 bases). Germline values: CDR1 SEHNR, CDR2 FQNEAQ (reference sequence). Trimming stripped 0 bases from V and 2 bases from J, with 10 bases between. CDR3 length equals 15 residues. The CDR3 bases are TGTGCCAGCAGCTTAGCTGGGGGTCCCAACTATGGCTACACCTTC. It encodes CASSLAGGPNYGYTF. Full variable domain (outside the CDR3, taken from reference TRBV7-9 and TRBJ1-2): DTGVSQNPRHKITKRGQNVTFRCDPISEHNRLYWYRQTLGQGPEFLTYFQNEAQLEKSRLLSDRFSAERPKGSFSTLEIQRTEQGDSAMYLCASSLAGGPNYGYTFGSGTRLTVV.

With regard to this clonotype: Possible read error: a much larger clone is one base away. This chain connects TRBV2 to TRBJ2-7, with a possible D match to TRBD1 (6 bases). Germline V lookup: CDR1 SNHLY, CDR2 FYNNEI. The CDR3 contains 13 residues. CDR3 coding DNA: TGTGCCAGCAGGGACACAGGGCCCAACGAGCAGCACTTC. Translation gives CASRDTGPNEQHF. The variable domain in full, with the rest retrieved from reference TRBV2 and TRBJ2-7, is EPEVTQTPSHQVTQMGQEVILRCVPISNHLYFYWYRQILGQKVEFLVSFYNNEISEKSEIFDDQFSVERPDGSNFTLKIRSTKLEDSAMYFCASRDTGPNEQHFGPGTRLTVT.